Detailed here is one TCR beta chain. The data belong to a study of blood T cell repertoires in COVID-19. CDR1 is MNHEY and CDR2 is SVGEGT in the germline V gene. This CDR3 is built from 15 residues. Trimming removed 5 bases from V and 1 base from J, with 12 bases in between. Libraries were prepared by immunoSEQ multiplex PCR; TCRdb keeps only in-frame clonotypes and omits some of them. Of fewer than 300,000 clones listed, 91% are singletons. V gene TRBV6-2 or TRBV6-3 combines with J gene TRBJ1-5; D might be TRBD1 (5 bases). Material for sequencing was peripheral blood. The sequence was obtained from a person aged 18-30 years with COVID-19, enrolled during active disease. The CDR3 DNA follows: TGTGCCAGCAGTAGATTCTCAGGGAGCAATCAGCCCCAGCATTTT. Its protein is CASSRFSGSNQPQHF.